Each of the 27 T cell receptor beta chains below was sequenced from the same sample in a study of T-cell memory formation after mild COVID-19 (dated by TCRdb to the early 2020s). Library prep was done by 5' RACE. The listed sequencing device is Illumina NovaSeq 6000. Through fastp at Q25 and MiXCR, TCRdb rebuilt clones from the public reads, retaining in-frame beta chains. Rows matching on CDR3 protein sequence are summarized as one entry with the most common DNA and genes. The table for this sample lists 100,000 to 150,000 distinct CDR3 sequences; approximately 16% of them were counted only once. The ten largest account for about 15% of the sample. Sequences were obtained from PBMCs or a T cell subset sorted from them (not recorded which). Receptor source: an adult woman who had mild COVID-19 (a few samples of this study predate the infection). The sample titles of this study are shuffled in the database, so cell type and time point are left out; the donor was told from shared clones.

The chain is built from TRBV11-2 and TRBJ1-2; TRBD1 agrees at 7 bases. The J segment lost 5 bases and the V segment lost 4 bases, leaving 10 bases of the junction unmatched. The V gene's germline CDR1 is SGHAT and CDR2 FQNNGV. The CDR3 runs 15 residues. Here the CDR3 DNA reads TGTGCCAGCAGCTCAAAATCGACAGGGATGTATGGCTACACCTTC. This encodes CASSSKSTGMYGYTF. The variable domain in full, completed from reference TRBV11-2 and TRBJ1-2, reads EAGVAQSPRYKIIEKRQSVAFWCNPISGHATLYWYQQILGQGPKLLIQFQNNGVVDDSQLPKDRFSAERLKGVDSTLKIQPAKLEDSAVYLCASSSKSTGMYGYTFGSGTRLTVV.

This chain uses TRBV11-3 with TRBJ1-6; D is ambiguous. Trimming shortened V by 4 bases and J by 0 bases, and 10 bases separated the two germline ends. Looked up from germline, CDR1 is SGHNT and CDR2 is YENEEA. There are 16 residues in the CDR3. The CDR3 DNA is TGTGCCAGCAGCTCCGCTGTTACCTCCTATAATTCACCCCTCCACTTT. Residues: CASSSAVTSYNSPLHF.

V usage is TRBV5-1 and J usage is TRBJ2-7; 7 bases are shared with TRBD2. CDR3 size: 14 residues. Per germline, CDR1 SGHRS and CDR2 YFSETQ. V trimming: 8 bases; J trimming: 2 bases; junction bases outside the gene matches: 10. The CDR3: CASARGRGAYEQYF. The CDR3 nucleotides are TGCGCCAGTGCTAGAGGGAGGGGCGCCTACGAGCAGTACTTC.

The chain carries TRBV24-1 and TRBJ2-6; tentative D call: TRBD2 (6 bases). Germline V CDR1 and CDR2: KGHDR, SFDVKD. The CDR3 is 18 residues long. V was cut by 4 bases and J by 2 bases, with 17 bases left in between. The CDR3 protein is CATSDPGTSKTGANVLTF. The DNA for the CDR3 is TGTGCCACCAGTGACCCTGGGACTTCCAAGACTGGGGCCAACGTCCTGACTTTC.

This clonotype has a handful of counts. The chain couples TRBV28 to TRBJ1-4; TRBD1 matches 9 bases. The germline CDR1 and CDR2 sequences are MDHEN and SYDVKM. Trimming removed 6 bases from V and 6 bases from J; junction bases left unmatched: 14. This CDR3 region has 17 residues. The CDR3: CASSTGQGLRIHEKLFF. CDR3 sequence (DNA): TGTGCCAGCAGCACGGGACAGGGCTTGCGAATCCATGAAAAACTGTTTTTT. The full variable domain, its missing parts supplied by reference TRBV28 and TRBJ1-4, is DVKVTQSSRYLVKRTGEKVFLECVQDMDHENMFWYRQDPGLGLRLIYFSYDVKMKEKGDIPEGYSVSREKKERFSLILESASTNQTSMYLCASSTGQGLRIHEKLFFGSGTQLSVL.

Ten or more counts support this clonotype. The J gene is TRBJ2-5, the V gene TRBV7-6; TRBD1 might be the D (6 bases). With 1 base removed from V and 1 base from J, the gap between germline ends came to 7 bases. CDR1 and CDR2 from the germline V gene are SGHVS and FNYEAQ. This CDR3 has 14 residues. CDR3 protein: CASSLGQAQETQYF. CDR3 nucleotide sequence: TGTGCCAGCAGCTTAGGACAGGCCCAAGAGACCCAGTACTTC.

The chain carries TRBV30 and TRBJ2-7, with 8 bases identical to TRBD1. The CDR3 length is 14 residues. After removal of 0 bases from V and 3 bases from J, the junction contained 4 bases not matched to a gene. CDR1 and CDR2 from the germline V gene are GTSNPN and SVGIG (reference sequence). The CDR3 region is CAWSVGQGNYEQYF. The CDR3 DNA is TGTGCCTGGAGTGTTGGACAGGGCAACTACGAGCAGTACTTC.

The chain has TRBV6-6 and TRBJ2-5, with 7 bases aligning to TRBD1. CDR1 MNHNY and CDR2 SVGAGI come from the germline V gene (reference sequence). J lost 2 bases, V lost 6 bases, and 15 bases had no gene match. The CDR3 has 17 amino acids. The CDR3 loop is CASRPGTKGGPQETQYF. The CDR3 DNA reads TGTGCCAGCAGACCCGGCACGAAAGGGGGCCCACAAGAGACCCAGTACTTC.

In its sample, this clonotype was seen a few times. V gene TRBV20-1 combines with J gene TRBJ2-7; possibly TRBD1 for D (7 bases). This CDR3 is built from 14 residues. From germline, CDR1 is DFQATT and CDR2 SNEGSKA (reference sequence). Trimming pared 5 bases from V and 2 bases from J, leaving 16 bases between. For the CDR3, the DNA is TGCAGTGCTCACGGAGGGGACAGAGCCTACGAGCAGTACTTC. This encodes CSAHGGDRAYEQYF.

There are a few counts of this clonotype. The chain couples TRBV20-1 to TRBJ2-7; maybe TRBD2 (6 bases). V was pared by 4 bases and J by 2 bases, with 15 bases between. Germline lookup yields CDR1 DFQATT and CDR2 SNEGSKA (reference sequence). The CDR3 sequence is 14 residues long. The CDR3 loop is CSAIGGIFTYEQYF. CDR3 bases: TGCAGTGCTATCGGAGGGATCTTTACCTACGAGCAGTACTTC.

The chain recombines TRBV4-2 with TRBJ2-3; D not resolved. CDR1 and CDR2 (germline): LGHNA, YNFKEQ. The ends were cut back, 3 bases at V and 0 bases at J, with 13 bases in the middle. The CDR3 extends over 16 amino acids. In DNA form, the CDR3 reads TGTGCCAGCAGCCAGCCCACCAGAGCCAGCACAGATACGCAGTATTTT. This translates into CASSQPTRASTDTQYF.

The CDR3 DNA sequence: TGTGCCAGCAGTGAGCGAGTCAATGAGCAGTTCTTC. Encoded protein: CASSERVNEQFF. This chain uses TRBV2 with TRBJ2-1; D gene ambiguous. The germline V gene has CDR1 SNHLY and CDR2 FYNNEI. CDR3 length equals 12 residues. Trimming took 3 bases from V and 6 from J, leaving 6 bases between them.

This clonotype was seen only a few times. The gene calls are TRBV5-5 and TRBJ1-3; D perhaps matches TRBD1 (6 bases). V was cut by 4 bases and J by 0 bases, with 8 bases left in between. Germline V CDR1 and CDR2: SGHKS, YYEKEE (reference sequence). This CDR3 region has 14 residues. CDR3 in DNA: TGTGCCAGCAGCAGGACAGTCTCTGGAAACACCATATATTTT. Residues: CASSRTVSGNTIYF.

The chain carries TRBV20-1 and TRBJ2-3, with 7 bases identical to TRBD2. V lost 3 bases, J lost 0 bases, and 3 bases stayed unmatched. The CDR3 covers 14 residues. Per the germline V gene, CDR1 is DFQATT and CDR2 is SNEGSKA (reference sequence). The CDR3 DNA follows: TGCAGTGCTAGTGGTAGCGGGAGCACAGATACGCAGTATTTT. Protein: CSASGSGSTDTQYF.

The chain has TRBV7-9 and TRBJ2-1; 7 nucleotides agree with TRBD1. This CDR3 comprises 18 residues. CDR1 and CDR2 from the germline V gene are SEHNR and FQNEAQ (reference sequence). The J segment lost 0 bases and the V segment lost 1 base, leaving 9 bases of the junction unmatched. CDR3 loop: CASSLEGTEYYSYNEQFF. In DNA, the CDR3 is TGTGCCAGCAGCTTAGAGGGGACAGAATATTACTCCTACAATGAGCAGTTCTTC.

This clonotype was seen a handful of times. This chain uses TRBV5-1 with TRBJ2-5; TRBD1 is a possible D gene (6 bases). Trimming removed 0 bases from V and 1 base from J, with 7 bases in between. This CDR3 region has 14 residues. CDR1 is SGHRS and CDR2 is YFSETQ in the germline V gene. CDR3 sequence: CASSLEDSQETQYF. Here the CDR3 DNA reads TGCGCCAGCAGCTTGGAGGACAGCCAAGAGACCCAGTACTTC.

V usage is TRBV9 and J usage is TRBJ1-5; tentative D call: TRBD1 (6 bases). Trimming took off 7 bases at V and 3 bases at J, with 14 bases between the two ends. The germline V gene encodes CDR1 SGDLS and CDR2 YYNGEE. This CDR3 spans 14 amino acids. CDR3 in amino acids: CASSPGGPNQPQHF. The CDR3 DNA reads TGTGCCAGCTCACCCGGGGGCCCCAATCAGCCCCAGCATTTT. Full variable domain (outside the CDR3, taken from reference TRBV9 and TRBJ1-5): DSGVTQTPKHLITATGQRVTLRCSPRSGDLSVYWYQQSLDQGLQFLIQYYNGEERAKGNILERFSAQQFPDLHSELNLSSLELGDSALYFCASSPGGPNQPQHFGDGTRLSIL.

This clonotype was detected only a few times. The rearrangement uses TRBV5-6 and TRBJ1-2; 8 bases line up with TRBD1. J lost 5 bases, V lost 3 bases, and 12 bases had no gene match. This CDR3 spans 16 amino acids. Germline lookup yields CDR1 SGHDT and CDR2 YYEEEE. The CDR3 here is CASSSRPRTGRYGYTF. The CDR3 bases are TGTGCCAGCAGCTCACGACCCCGGACAGGGAGATATGGCTACACCTTC.

The table lists this clonotype with many counts. V gene TRBV4-3 combines with J gene TRBJ2-4; TRBD1 matches at 8 bases. V was pared by 1 base and J by 7 bases, with 6 bases of the junction left unmatched. The germline V gene has CDR1 LGHNA and CDR2 YSLEER. CDR3 length: 15 residues. The CDR3 here is CASSQVWTGPNIQYF. DNA for the CDR3: TGCGCCAGCAGCCAAGTGTGGACAGGGCCGAACATTCAGTACTTC.

The chain recombines TRBV4-2 with TRBJ1-2; D possibly corresponds to TRBD1 (5 bases). Trimming removed 1 base at V and 9 bases at J, with 15 bases between. Germline-derived CDR1 and CDR2 are LGHNA and YNFKEQ. The CDR3 runs 14 residues. The DNA of the CDR3 is TGTGCCAGCAGCCAAGGGGGCCAGTCTACTAGCTACACCTTC. It codes for CASSQGGQSTSYTF.

V usage is TRBV4-2 and J usage is TRBJ2-3; D is unresolved. This CDR3 spans 16 amino acids. Trimming removed 0 bases at V and 1 base at J, with 11 bases between. CDR1 and CDR2 (germline): LGHNA, YNFKEQ. CDR3 bases: TGTGCCAGCAGCCAAGATGAGATCCCGGGCACAGATACGCAGTATTTT. Its translation: CASSQDEIPGTDTQYF.

The chain carries TRBV20-1 and TRBJ2-5; the match to TRBD2 covers 7 bases. This CDR3 has 13 amino acids. Germline CDR1 is DFQATT and CDR2 is SNEGSKA (reference sequence). With 6 bases clipped from V and 1 base from J, the junction kept 5 bases outside the gene matches. The CDR3 DNA is TGCAGTGCGATCGGGACTACCCAAGAGACCCAGTACTTC. Protein sequence: CSAIGTTQETQYF.

The table lists this clonotype with a few counts. CDR3 amino acids: CASSQVGTDTQYF. CDR3 DNA sequence: TGTGCCAGCAGCCAGGTTGGAACAGATACGCAGTATTTT. This chain connects TRBV7-3 to TRBJ2-3; D gene uncertain. Germline CDR1 SGHTA, CDR2 FQGTGA. Trimming shortened V by 5 bases and J by 3 bases, and 9 bases separated the two germline ends. The CDR3 extends over 13 amino acids.

This clonotype was seen a few times. J is TRBJ2-1 and V is TRBV6-5, with TRBD2 identical over 7 bases. Germline V gives CDR1 MNHEY, CDR2 SVGAGI. This CDR3 region has 15 residues. V dropped 4 bases and J dropped 2; count of bases not matched to a gene: 5. CDR3 nucleotide sequence: TGTGCCAGCAGTTCAGTGGGAGGGCCCTACAATGAGCAGTTCTTC. Translating it yields CASSSVGGPYNEQFF.

This clonotype was seen a few times. This rearrangement joins TRBV25-1 to TRBJ1-2; D remains unclear. Germline V gives CDR1 MGHDK, CDR2 SYGVNS. Trimming stripped 3 bases from V and 1 base from J, with 6 bases between. The CDR3 loop spans 13 amino acids. CDR3 region: CASSDPYNYGYTF. Written as DNA, the CDR3 is TGTGCCAGCAGTGACCCCTATAACTATGGCTACACCTTC.

This rearrangement joins TRBV2 to TRBJ1-6; tentative D call: TRBD1 (5 bases). The germline V gene has CDR1 SNHLY and CDR2 FYNNEI. V was shortened by 6 bases and J by 0 bases, with 9 bases between the two germline ends. The CDR3 covers 15 residues. DNA for the CDR3: TGTGCCAGCAGGGCGGGGGACTCCTATAATTCACCCCTCCACTTT. This codes for CASRAGDSYNSPLHF.

Many counts were recorded for this clonotype. CDR3 in amino acids: CASRGGPSYEQYF. CDR3 bases: TGTGCCAGCAGGGGGGGTCCCTCCTACGAGCAGTACTTC. This chain uses TRBV2 with TRBJ2-7; weak D call: TRBD2 (6 bases). In germline, CDR1 is SNHLY, CDR2 FYNNEI. The CDR3 totals 13 residues. Trimming stripped 6 bases from V and 0 bases from J, with 9 bases between.